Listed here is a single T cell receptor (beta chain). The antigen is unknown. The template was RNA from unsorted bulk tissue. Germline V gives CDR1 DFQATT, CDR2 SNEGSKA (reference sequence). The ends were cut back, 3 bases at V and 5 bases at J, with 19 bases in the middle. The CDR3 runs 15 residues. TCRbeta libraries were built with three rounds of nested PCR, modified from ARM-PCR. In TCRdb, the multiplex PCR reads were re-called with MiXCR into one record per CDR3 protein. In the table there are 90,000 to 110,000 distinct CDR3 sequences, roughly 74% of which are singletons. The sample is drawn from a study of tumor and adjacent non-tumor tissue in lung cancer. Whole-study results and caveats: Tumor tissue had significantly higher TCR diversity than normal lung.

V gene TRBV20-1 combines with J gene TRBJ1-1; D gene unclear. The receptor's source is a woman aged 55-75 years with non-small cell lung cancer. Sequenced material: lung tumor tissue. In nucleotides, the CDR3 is TGCAGTGCTAGTGGGTATGTGCTTCCGGGTACTGAAGCTTTCTTT. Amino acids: CSASGYVLPGTEAFF.